This T cell receptor beta chain was captured by sequencing in a study of T cell responses to AZD1222 COVID-19 vaccine. Profiled with immunoSEQ multiplex PCR; TCRdb holds only in-frame clones, not every one. The sample carries approximately 190,000 clones, 94% recorded once. About this clone: Its antigen is unidentified.

This CDR3 region has 16 residues. Per the germline V gene, CDR1 is MNHNS and CDR2 is SASEGT. Trimming removed 2 bases at V and 0 bases at J, with 11 bases between. Regarding the study as a whole: Once two AZD1222 doses were given, Spike-specific TCR breadth and depth went up. The number of AZD1222 recipients seropositive at baseline was only five to seven. Of spike-specific TCRs, nearly half reportedly target regions left unmutated in variants.

The sample consisted of peripheral blood, taken on day 0 of AZD1222 vaccination. This receptor was taken from an adult in good health. This chain joins TRBV6-1 and TRBJ1-5; D call uncertain. CDR3 nucleotides: TGTGCCAGCAGTGAAAGGGAAAGAGATAGCAATCAGCCCCAGCATTTT. It codes for CASSERERDSNQPQHF.